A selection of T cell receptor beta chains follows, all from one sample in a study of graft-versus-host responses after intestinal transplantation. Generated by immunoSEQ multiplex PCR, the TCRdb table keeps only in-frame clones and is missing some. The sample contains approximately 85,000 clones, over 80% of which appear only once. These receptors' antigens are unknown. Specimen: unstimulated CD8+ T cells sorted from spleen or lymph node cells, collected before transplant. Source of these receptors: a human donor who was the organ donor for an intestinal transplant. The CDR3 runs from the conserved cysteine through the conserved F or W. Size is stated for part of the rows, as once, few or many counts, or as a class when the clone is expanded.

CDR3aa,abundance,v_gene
CATHEREEPQYF,once,TRBV7-8
CASSFRGARIYEQYF,NA,TRBV28
CASRLDSDLFYEQYF,NA,TRBV28
CASSQGSGRYEQYF,NA,TRBV5-4
CASSLLTGTGVPGELFF,NA,TRBV7-9
CASSKGREREVGYTDTQYF,NA,TRBV21-1
CASSGPGGANVLTF,NA,TRBV27
CATSRDEVVTEAFF,NA,TRBV15
CASSLGSVNEQFF,once,TRBV13
CASSFGETYEQYF,NA,TRBV11-1
CASNPGQGTTSGSWTGELFF,NA,TRBV28
CASSAGVAGEGETQYF,NA,TRBV9
CASSSGGRWPEPSYEQYF,NA,TRBV5-8
CASSLVTGDNEQFF,NA,TRBV7-9
CASSLSGAVGELFF,NA,TRBV27
CASSQETGGTYEQYF,NA,TRBV4-3
CASSVGGNTGELFF,NA,TRBV9
CASSSTVGGAGNEQFF,NA,TRBV11-3
CASSSTRWAGGLQETQYF,NA,TRBV28
CASSARGREFYEQYF,NA,TRBV19
CASPEPEQYF,once,TRBV12-5
CASSYSGAGNTIYF,NA,TRBV7-9
CASSLPRPRGDTQYF,NA,TRBV7-9
CASSFPAGVYNEQFF,once,TRBV7-9
CASKPRPGDEQYF,NA,TRBV5-1
CAAGGGDYGYTF,NA,TRBV10-3
CASGSGDNEQFF,NA,TRBV5-4
CASSLGRSYEQYF,NA,TRBV13
CASSPFGGPNTGELFF,NA,TRBV4-1
CASSQVSPGTGNTEAFF,NA,TRBV4-2
CASSIQGAQYEQYF,NA,TRBV19
CASSGGVGEQYF,NA,TRBV27
CASSVADSSYEQYF,NA,TRBV19
CASSLGTSGRADTQYF,NA,TRBV27
CASSQDRRETQYF,NA,TRBV4-1
CASRPTTGESNQPQHF,NA,TRBV28
CASSLSDRVKPQHF,NA,TRBV19
CASSSMGSEKLFF,NA,TRBV5-6
CASSIGLAGSYNEQFF,NA,TRBV19